The sequence of this T cell receptor (beta chain) was determined in a study of control samples from healthy donors and cancer patients. Sequencing used immunoSEQ multiplex PCR; TCRdb keeps in-frame clones, though not all of them. The repertoire holds more than 60,000 clones, with around 90% as singletons. V dropped 2 bases and J dropped 6 bases, with 10 bases sitting between them. The germline V gene encodes CDR1 SGHDN and CDR2 FVKESK. The CDR3 length is 13 residues. This TCR came from a woman aged 50 to 60 with colorectal cancer. Sequencing was carried out using PBMCs. The V gene is TRBV14, the J gene TRBJ1-2, with TRBD1 as a possible D gene (6 bases). The CDR3 sequence is CASSQPGTNGYTF. The CDR3 DNA reads as TGTGCCAGCAGCCAACCCGGGACAAATGGCTACACCTTC.